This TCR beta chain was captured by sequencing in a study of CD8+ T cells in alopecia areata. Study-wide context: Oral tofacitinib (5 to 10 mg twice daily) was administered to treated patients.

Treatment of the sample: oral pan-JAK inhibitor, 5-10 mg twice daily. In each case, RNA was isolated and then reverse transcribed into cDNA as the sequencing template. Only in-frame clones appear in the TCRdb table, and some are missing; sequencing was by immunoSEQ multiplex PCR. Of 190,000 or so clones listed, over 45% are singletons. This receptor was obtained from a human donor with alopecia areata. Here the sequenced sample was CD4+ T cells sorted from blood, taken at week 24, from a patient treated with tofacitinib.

The CDR3 is CASILRGGMGDGYTF. CDR3 sequence (DNA): TGTGCCAGCATCCTTCGCGGGGGTATGGGCGATGGCTACACCTTC. This chain uses TRBV27 with TRBJ1-2; D possibly corresponds to TRBD1 (5 bases). The ends were cut back, 7 bases at V and 6 bases at J, with 21 bases in the middle. The CDR3 spans 15 residues. CDR1 MNHEY and CDR2 SMNVEV come from the germline V gene (reference sequence).